This T cell receptor beta chain was documented in a study of cytomegalovirus exposure and HLA in healthy donors. Study-wide points: A later analysis showed TCR association rates differing by HLA locus, peaking at DRB1 and lowest at HLA-C. TCR beta V- and J-gene trimming was later associated with a missense DCLRE1C variant.

Of note for this clone: Antigen specificity is unknown.

A multiplex PCR was run with 60 Vbeta primers and 13 Jbeta primers. Some clones are missing from TCRdb's copy, which holds only in-frame ones; the method was immunoSEQ multiplex PCR. In the table there are roughly 170,000 clones, roughly 70% of which are singletons. This CDR3 comprises 16 residues. Germline V lookup: CDR1 SGHDT, CDR2 YYEEEE. After removal of 4 bases from V and 3 bases from J, the junction contained 8 bases not matched to a gene. The chain is built from TRBV5-6 and TRBJ2-2; 8 bases agree with TRBD1. Specimen: PBMCs. The TCR sequence derives from a girl aged 10-17 years in good health and CMV-seronegative. CDR3 loop: CASSTKRDRYTGELFF. The CDR3 region has the DNA TGTGCCAGCAGCACCAAGAGGGACAGGTACACCGGGGAGCTGTTTTTT.